This T cell receptor beta chain was recovered during a study of T cell repertoires in cytomegalovirus infection. Study information: Both a matching HLA type and CMV infection were indicated by public TCR beta signatures. Study-level points and caveats: The study found HLA-C-restricted CMV-specific TCR beta clonotypes dominating the ex vivo response. Individuals carrying CMV plus the relevant HLA were identified by cumulative frequency of public TCR beta families.

This CDR3 spans 14 amino acids. Germline assignment: CDR1 PRHDT and CDR2 FYEKMQ (reference sequence). The V gene lost 5 bases and the J gene lost 0 bases, with 10 bases spanning the gap. TCRdb recomputed calls from the reads with MiXCR, one row per CDR3 protein. The sample shows approximately 190,000 distinct CDR3 sequences, 28% of them seen only once. As for this clonotype: Its antigen is unidentified.

Material for sequencing was PBMCs. The chain employs TRBV13 and TRBJ1-1; weak D call: TRBD1 (6 bases). The source is a human donor in good health (CMV status not recorded). Some clones in this sample may be carry-over from other donors' samples. The CDR3 DNA sequence: TGTGCCAGCAGCCCGACAGGCATGAACACTGAAGCTTTCTTT. It yields the protein CASSPTGMNTEAFF.